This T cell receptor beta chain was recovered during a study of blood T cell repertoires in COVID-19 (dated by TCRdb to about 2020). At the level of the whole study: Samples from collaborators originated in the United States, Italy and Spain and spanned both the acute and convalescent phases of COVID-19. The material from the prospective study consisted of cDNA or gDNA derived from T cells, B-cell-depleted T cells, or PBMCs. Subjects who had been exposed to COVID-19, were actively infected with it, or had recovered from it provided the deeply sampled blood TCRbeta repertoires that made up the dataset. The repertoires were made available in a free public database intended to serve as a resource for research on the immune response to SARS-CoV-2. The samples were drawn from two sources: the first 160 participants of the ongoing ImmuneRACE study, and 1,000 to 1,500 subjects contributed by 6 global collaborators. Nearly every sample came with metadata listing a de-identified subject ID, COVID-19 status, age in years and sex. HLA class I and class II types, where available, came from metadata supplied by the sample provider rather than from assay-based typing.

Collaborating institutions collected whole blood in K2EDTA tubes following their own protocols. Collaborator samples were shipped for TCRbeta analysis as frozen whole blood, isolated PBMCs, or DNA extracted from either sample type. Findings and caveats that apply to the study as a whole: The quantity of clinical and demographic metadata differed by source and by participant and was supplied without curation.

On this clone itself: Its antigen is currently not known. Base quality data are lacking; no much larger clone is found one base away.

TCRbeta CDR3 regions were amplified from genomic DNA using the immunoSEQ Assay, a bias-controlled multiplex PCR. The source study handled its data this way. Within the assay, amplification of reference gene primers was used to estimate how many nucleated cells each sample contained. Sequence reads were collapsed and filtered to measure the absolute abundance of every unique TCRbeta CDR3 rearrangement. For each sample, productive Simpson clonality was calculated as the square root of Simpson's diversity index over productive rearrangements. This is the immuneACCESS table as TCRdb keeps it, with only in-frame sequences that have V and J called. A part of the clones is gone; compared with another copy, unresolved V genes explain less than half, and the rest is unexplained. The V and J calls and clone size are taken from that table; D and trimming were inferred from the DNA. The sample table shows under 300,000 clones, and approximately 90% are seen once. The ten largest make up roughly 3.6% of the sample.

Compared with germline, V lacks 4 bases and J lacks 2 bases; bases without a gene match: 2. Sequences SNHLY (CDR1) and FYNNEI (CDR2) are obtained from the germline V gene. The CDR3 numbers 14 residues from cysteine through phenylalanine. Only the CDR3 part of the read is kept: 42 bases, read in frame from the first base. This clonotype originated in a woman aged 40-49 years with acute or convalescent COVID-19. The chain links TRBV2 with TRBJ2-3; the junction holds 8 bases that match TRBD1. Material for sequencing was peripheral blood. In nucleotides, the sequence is TGTGCCAGCAGTGGGACAGGGAACACAGATACGCAGTATTTT. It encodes CASSGTGNTDTQYF.